The 9 T cell receptor beta chains listed next were all sequenced from one sample in a study of cytomegalovirus exposure and HLA in healthy donors. Vbeta (60) and Jbeta (13) primers were used in the PCR. The repertoire was sequenced with immunoSEQ multiplex PCR; TCRdb's copy has only in-frame clones and lacks some. This table has 200,000 to 250,000 clones, around 81% appearing once. The sequencing input was PBMCs. The receptors were gathered from a woman in her sixties or seventies in good health and CMV-seropositive.

The J gene is TRBJ2-7, the V gene TRBV27, with D tentatively TRBD1 (5 bases). V gave up 5 bases and J gave up 2 bases, with 13 bases separating them. Germline CDR1 is MNHEY and CDR2 is SMNVEV (reference sequence). This CDR3 spans 14 amino acids. CDR3 sequence: CASSPPDIPYEQYF. DNA for the CDR3: TGTGCCAGCAGTCCCCCGGACATCCCCTACGAGCAGTACTTC.

In this sample, this clone turned up a few times. The CDR3 reads CASSLGDINYGYTF. The CDR3 nucleotides read TGTGCCAGCAGCTTAGGGGACATAAACTATGGCTACACCTTC. V usage is TRBV11-2 and J usage is TRBJ1-2, with D possibly matching TRBD1 (6 bases). Trimming stripped 1 base from V and 2 bases from J, with 8 bases between. The germline gives CDR1 SGHAT, CDR2 FQNNGV. This CDR3 is 14 amino acids long.

The J gene is TRBJ2-1, the V gene TRBV5-1, with D possibly matching TRBD2 (6 bases). CDR1 is SGHRS, CDR2 YFSETQ, per germline. The V end lost 7 bases, the J end lost 0 bases, and 23 bases lay between the germline ends. This CDR3 comprises 18 residues. CDR3 residues: CASGGLLTRESSYNEQFF. In DNA, the CDR3 is TGCGCCAGCGGGGGACTCCTAACGAGGGAGAGCTCCTACAATGAGCAGTTCTTC.

This chain uses TRBV19 with TRBJ1-5; a possible D gene is TRBD1 (6 bases). The CDR3 runs to 14 residues. The germline gives CDR1 LNHDA, CDR2 SQIVND (reference sequence). Trimming stripped 2 bases from V and 5 bases from J, with 10 bases between. CDR3 in DNA: TGTGCCAGTAGTATAACATGGACAGATCAGCCCCAGCATTTT. Amino acid sequence: CASSITWTDQPQHF.

In this sample, this clone turned up a few times. The chain recombines TRBV19 with TRBJ2-3; 13 bases match TRBD2. J gave up 5 bases and V 3 bases, and 5 bases lay outside the gene matches. Germline CDR1 LNHDA, CDR2 SQIVND (reference sequence). The CDR3 totals 16 residues. The CDR3 DNA is TGTGCCAGTAGTATCAGACTAGCGGGAGGTAAAGATACGCAGTATTTT. It specifies CASSIRLAGGKDTQYF.

V gene TRBV25-1 combines with J gene TRBJ2-5, with TRBD2 matching over 12 bases. The DNA matches TRBJ2-7 better at its end, which makes the J call doubtful. The CDR3 has 14 residues. CDR1 and CDR2 from the germline V gene are MGHDK and SYGVNS. Written as DNA, the CDR3 is TGTGCCAGCATATCGACTAGCGGGAGCTACGAGCAGTACTTC. Translating it yields CASISTSGSYEQYF.

The chain joins TRBV12-5 to TRBJ2-7; the D gene is possibly TRBD1 (6 bases). The germline V gene encodes CDR1 LGHNT and CDR2 FRNRAP. This CDR3 has 15 amino acids. The V end lost 0 bases, the J end lost 2 bases, and 11 bases lay between the germline ends. The CDR3 DNA sequence: TGTGCTAGTGGTTTGGTACTCACAGGGACCTACGAGCAGTACTTC. Translated: CASGLVLTGTYEQYF.

This clone has only a few counts. The rearrangement links TRBV19 to TRBJ1-6, with D perhaps TRBD1 (6 bases). The CDR3 spans 14 residues. V was trimmed by 5 bases and J by 5 bases, leaving 10 bases between them. Germline CDR1 reads LNHDA; CDR2 reads SQIVND (reference sequence). The CDR3 here is CASSRTVDNSPLHF. The CDR3 DNA sequence: TGTGCCAGTAGTCGGACAGTCGATAATTCACCCCTCCACTTT.

The chain couples TRBV13 to TRBJ1-2; TRBD1 aligns across 9 bases. V lost 5 bases, J lost 4 bases, and 14 bases stayed unmatched. The germline V gene has CDR1 PRHDT and CDR2 FYEKMQ (reference sequence). This CDR3 spans 17 amino acids. The CDR3: CASSNRDRDQPTYGYTF. The CDR3 DNA reads TGTGCCAGCAGCAACCGGGACAGGGATCAACCTACCTATGGCTACACCTTC.